In this sample, the clone carrying this T cell receptor (beta chain) turned up a few times. Its target is unknown. This specimen comes from a study of CD8 T cells in ankylosing spondylitis. General study results and limits: Disease-associated clonotypes exhibited CD8+ identity and were relatively infrequent in peripheral blood. Significant enrichment of disease-linked clones was reportedly seen in matched ankylosing spondylitis synovial fluid. Ankylosing spondylitis blood appeared to carry a characteristic TCR beta motif of roughly 8 highly homologous variants. Earlier authors reported some of these motif variants in reactive arthritis synovial fluid and blood.

A quantitative 5'-RACE method, one with molecular barcodes, was used to make TCR beta libraries. From the 5' RACE reads, TCRdb called clonotypes with MiXCR, one entry per CDR3 protein. The sample has 200,000 to 250,000 distinct CDR3 sequences, approximately 20% seen once. CDR1 is GTSNPN and CDR2 is SVGIG in the germline V gene (reference sequence). This CDR3 contains 12 residues. V lost 0 bases and J 4 bases, leaving 7 bases between the germline ends. The sequenced sample was blood, either unsorted or a sorted T cell fraction (not recorded which). The source of this sequence is a male donor with ankylosing spondylitis. V usage is TRBV30 and J usage is TRBJ2-7, with D maybe TRBD2 (5 bases). The CDR3 is CAWSVRGYEQYF. CDR3 sequence (DNA): TGTGCCTGGAGTGTACGGGGTTACGAGCAGTACTTC.